This TCR beta chain is drawn from a study of cytomegalovirus exposure and HLA in healthy donors. Primers for the PCR totalled 60 Vbeta and 13 Jbeta. Sequencing was performed with immunoSEQ multiplex PCR; in TCRdb, only in-frame clones are kept and a portion is missing. Counted here are over 150,000 clones, 75% occurring once; the ten biggest clones make up over 4.5%. This clone has just one count. The V and J ends lost 0 bases and 6 bases, in that order; junction bases with no gene match: 8. The CDR3 totals 17 residues. CDR1 and CDR2 (germline): SGDLS, YYNGEE. What was sequenced was PBMCs. The chain links TRBV9 to TRBJ2-3, with 12 bases lining up with TRBD2. The TCR was taken from a male donor in good health and CMV-seronegative. CDR3 sequence reads: CASSVGLAGGPRDTQYF. As DNA, the CDR3 is TGTGCCAGCAGCGTAGGGCTAGCGGGAGGGCCACGGGATACGCAGTATTTT.